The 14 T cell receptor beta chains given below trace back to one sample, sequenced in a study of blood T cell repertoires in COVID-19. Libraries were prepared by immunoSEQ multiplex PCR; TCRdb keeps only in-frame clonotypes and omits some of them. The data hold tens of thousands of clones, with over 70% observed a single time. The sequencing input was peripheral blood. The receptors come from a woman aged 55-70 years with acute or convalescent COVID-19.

CDR3 protein: CASSLGGGGASDIQYF. CDR3 sequence (DNA): TGTGCCAGCAGCTTGGGAGGCGGGGGGGCCTCTGACATTCAGTACTTC. The chain has TRBV5-4 and TRBJ2-4; 9 bases map to TRBD2. V was pared by 0 bases and J by 8 bases, with 9 bases of the junction left unmatched. This CDR3 has 16 amino acids. Germline V gene lookup returns CDR1 SGHNT and CDR2 YYREEE (reference sequence).

The CDR3 region is CASSPDGRSNQPQHF. As DNA, the CDR3 is TGCGCCAGCAGCCCCGACGGCAGGAGCAATCAGCCCCAGCATTTT. V gene TRBV5-1 combines with J gene TRBJ1-5; D not resolved. This CDR3 is built from 15 residues. Trimming removed 4 bases from V and 1 base from J, with 12 bases in between. The germline CDR1 and CDR2 sequences are SGHRS and YFSETQ.

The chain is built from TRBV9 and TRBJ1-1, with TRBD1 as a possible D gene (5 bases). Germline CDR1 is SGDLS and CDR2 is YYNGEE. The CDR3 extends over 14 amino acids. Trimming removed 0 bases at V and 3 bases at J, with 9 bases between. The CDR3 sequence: CASSVGQGYTEAFF. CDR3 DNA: TGTGCCAGCAGCGTAGGGCAGGGTTACACTGAAGCTTTCTTT.

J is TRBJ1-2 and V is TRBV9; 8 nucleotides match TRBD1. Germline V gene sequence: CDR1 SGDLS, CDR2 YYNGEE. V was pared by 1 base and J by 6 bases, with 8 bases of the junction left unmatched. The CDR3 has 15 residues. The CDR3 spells CASSVYPGGADGYTF. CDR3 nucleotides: TGTGCCAGCAGCGTATATCCAGGGGGCGCGGATGGCTACACCTTC.

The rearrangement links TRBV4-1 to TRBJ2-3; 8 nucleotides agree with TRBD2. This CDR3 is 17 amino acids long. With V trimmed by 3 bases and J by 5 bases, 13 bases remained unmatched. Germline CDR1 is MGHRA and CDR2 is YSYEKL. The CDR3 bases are TGCGCCAGCAGCCATCTTGGGCGGGGGGCCTTGGGAGATACGCAGTATTTT. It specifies CASSHLGRGALGDTQYF.

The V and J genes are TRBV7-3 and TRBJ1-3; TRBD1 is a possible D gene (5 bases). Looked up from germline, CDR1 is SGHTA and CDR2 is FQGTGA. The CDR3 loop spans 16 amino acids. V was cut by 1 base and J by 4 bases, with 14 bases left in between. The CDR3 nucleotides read TGTGCCAGCAGCTTAAGGACACTCTTAGGAGGAAACACCATATATTTT. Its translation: CASSLRTLLGGNTIYF.

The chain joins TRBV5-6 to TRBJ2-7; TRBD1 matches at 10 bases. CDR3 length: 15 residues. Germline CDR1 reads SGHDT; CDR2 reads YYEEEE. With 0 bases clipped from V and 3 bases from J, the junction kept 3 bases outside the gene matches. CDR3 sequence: CASSLGQGAVYEQYF. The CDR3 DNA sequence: TGTGCCAGCAGCTTGGGACAGGGGGCCGTCTACGAGCAGTACTTC.

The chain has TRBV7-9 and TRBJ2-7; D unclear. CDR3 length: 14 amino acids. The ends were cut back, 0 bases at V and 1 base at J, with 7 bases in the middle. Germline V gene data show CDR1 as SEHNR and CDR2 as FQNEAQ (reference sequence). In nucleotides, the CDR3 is TGTGCCAGCAGCTTAGCAACAGTTTCCTACGAGCAGTACTTC. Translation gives CASSLATVSYEQYF.

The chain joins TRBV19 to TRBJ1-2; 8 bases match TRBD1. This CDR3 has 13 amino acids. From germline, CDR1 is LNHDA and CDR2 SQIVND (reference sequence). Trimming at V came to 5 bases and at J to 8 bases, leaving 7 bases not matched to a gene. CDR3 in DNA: TGTGCCAGTAGTCCCACAGGGGGGTCCGGCTACACCTTC. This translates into CASSPTGGSGYTF.

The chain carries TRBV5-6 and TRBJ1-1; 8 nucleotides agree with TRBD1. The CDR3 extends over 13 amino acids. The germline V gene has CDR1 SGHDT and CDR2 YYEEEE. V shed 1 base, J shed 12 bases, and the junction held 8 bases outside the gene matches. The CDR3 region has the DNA TGTGCCAGCAGCTTGTTACCCCAGGGGGCGACTTTCTTT. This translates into CASSLLPQGATFF.

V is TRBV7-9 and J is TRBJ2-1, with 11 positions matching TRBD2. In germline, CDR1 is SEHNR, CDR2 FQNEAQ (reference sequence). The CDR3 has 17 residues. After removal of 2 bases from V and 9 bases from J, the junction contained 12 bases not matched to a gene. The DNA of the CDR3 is TGTGCCAGCAGCTTAAGGTCTAGCGGGGGGAAAACGGGTGAGCAGTTCTTC. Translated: CASSLRSSGGKTGEQFF.

The CDR3 protein is CATSDGSPADTQYF. CDR3 bases: TGTGCCACCAGTGACGGGTCCCCCGCAGATACGCAGTATTTT. The chain has TRBV24-1 and TRBJ2-3; unclear D gene. This CDR3 comprises 14 residues. The ends were cut back, 4 bases at V and 4 bases at J, with 11 bases in the middle. Germline CDR1 and CDR2: KGHDR and SFDVKD.

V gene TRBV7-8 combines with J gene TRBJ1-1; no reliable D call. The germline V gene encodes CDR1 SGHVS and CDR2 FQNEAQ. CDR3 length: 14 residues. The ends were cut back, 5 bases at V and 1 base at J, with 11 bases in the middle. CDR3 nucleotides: TGTGCCAGCAGCGCGGGTGGAGGGAACACTGAAGCTTTCTTT. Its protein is CASSAGGGNTEAFF.

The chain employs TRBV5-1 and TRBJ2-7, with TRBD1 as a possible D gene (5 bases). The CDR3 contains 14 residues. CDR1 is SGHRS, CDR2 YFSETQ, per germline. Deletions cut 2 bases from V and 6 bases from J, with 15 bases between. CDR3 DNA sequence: TGCGCCAGCAGCTTTTCGGACACCTCTGGCGAGCAGTACTTC. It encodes CASSFSDTSGEQYF.